The source of this T cell receptor (beta chain) is a study of T cells in Graves' hyperthyroidism and ophthalmopathy. Study-wide context: Blood from the periphery was taken at initial diagnosis, before any treatment. Study results and caveats: Ophthalmopathy was model-predicted a median about 6.9 months pre-onset.

V shed 4 bases and J shed 14 bases, with 15 bases lying between them. The CDR3 is made up of 12 amino acids. Germline CDR1 reads SNHLY; CDR2 reads FYNNEI. A word on this clonotype: The target antigen is unknown.

TCR beta CDR3 regions were amplified from RNA. Primed by the HTBI set, a first-round RT-PCR was run on the TCR CDR3. TCRdb recomputed calls from the multiplex PCR reads with MiXCR, one row per CDR3 protein. This table has 750,000 to 900,000 distinct CDR3 sequences, over 35% appearing once. Sequencing used blood. The rearrangement joins TRBV2 to TRBJ1-5; no clear D. The receptor's source is a man aged 18 to 30 with Graves' hyperthyroidism. Here the CDR3 reads CASSAGLADEHF. The CDR3 DNA follows: TGTGCCAGCAGTGCCGGACTAGCGGACGAGCATTTT.